This TCR beta chain was documented in a study of blood T cell repertoires in COVID-19. At the level of the study: Nucleic acid was either cDNA or gDNA, and it came from T cells, B-cell-depleted T cells, or PBMCs.

Sequencing used immunoSEQ multiplex PCR; TCRdb keeps in-frame clones, though not all of them. The repertoire holds 150,000 to 200,000 clones, with 82% as singletons. Followed over time, Seattle patients had been enrolled while infection was active. Unmatched junction bases numbered 6, after V lost 3 bases and J lost 0 bases. The germline CDR1 and CDR2 sequences are LNHDA and SQIVND (reference sequence). The CDR3 extends over 16 amino acids. The source is a woman between 55 and 75 years old with COVID-19, enrolled during active disease. Sample: peripheral blood. V and J are TRBV19 and TRBJ1-1, with 8 bases that match TRBD1. The CDR3 coding sequence is TGTGCCAGTAGTATCACGGGACAGGTCATGAACACTGAAGCTTTCTTT. This gives the protein CASSITGQVMNTEAFF.